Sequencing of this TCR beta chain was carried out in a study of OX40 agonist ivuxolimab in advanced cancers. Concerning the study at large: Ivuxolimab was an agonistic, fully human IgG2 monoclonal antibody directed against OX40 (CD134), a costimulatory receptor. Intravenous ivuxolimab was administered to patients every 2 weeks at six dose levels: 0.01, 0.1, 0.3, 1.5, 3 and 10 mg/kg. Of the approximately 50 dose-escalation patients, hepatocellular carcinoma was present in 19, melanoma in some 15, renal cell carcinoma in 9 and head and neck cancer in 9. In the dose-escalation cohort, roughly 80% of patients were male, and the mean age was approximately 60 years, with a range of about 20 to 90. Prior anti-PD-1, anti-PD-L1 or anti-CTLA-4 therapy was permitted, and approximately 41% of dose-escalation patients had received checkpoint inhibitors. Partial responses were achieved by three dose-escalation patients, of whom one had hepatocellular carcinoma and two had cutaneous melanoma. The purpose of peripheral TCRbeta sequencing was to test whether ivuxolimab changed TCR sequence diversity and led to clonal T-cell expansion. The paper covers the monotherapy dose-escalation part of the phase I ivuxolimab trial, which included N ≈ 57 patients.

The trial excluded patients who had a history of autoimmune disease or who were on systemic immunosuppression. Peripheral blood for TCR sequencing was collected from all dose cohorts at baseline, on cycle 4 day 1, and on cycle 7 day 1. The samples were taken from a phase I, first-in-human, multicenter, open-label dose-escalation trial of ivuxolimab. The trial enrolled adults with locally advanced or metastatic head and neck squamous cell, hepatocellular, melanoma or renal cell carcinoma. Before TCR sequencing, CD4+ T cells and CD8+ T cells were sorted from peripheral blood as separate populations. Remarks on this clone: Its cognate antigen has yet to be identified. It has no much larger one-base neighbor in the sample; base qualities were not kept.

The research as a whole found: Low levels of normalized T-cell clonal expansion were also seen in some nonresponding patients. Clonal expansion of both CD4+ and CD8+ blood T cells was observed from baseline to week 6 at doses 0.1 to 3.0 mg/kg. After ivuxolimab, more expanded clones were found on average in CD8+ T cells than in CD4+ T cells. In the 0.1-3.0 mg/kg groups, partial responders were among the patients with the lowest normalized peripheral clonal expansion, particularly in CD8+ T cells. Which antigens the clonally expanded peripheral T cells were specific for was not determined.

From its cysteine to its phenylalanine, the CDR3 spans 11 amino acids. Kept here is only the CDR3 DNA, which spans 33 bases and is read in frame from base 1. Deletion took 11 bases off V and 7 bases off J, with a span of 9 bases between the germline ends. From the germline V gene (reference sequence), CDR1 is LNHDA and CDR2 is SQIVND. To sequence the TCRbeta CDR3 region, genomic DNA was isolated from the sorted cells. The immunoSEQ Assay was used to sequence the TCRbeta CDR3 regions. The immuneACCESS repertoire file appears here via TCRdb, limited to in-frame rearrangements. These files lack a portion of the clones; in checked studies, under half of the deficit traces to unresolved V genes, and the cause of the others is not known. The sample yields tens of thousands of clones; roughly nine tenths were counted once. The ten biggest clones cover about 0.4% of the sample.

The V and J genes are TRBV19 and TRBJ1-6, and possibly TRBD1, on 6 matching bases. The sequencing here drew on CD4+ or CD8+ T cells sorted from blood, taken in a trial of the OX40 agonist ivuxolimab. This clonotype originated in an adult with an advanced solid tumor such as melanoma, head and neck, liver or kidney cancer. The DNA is TGTGCCGGGGGCCAAAATTCACCCCTCCACTTT. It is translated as CAGGQNSPLHF.